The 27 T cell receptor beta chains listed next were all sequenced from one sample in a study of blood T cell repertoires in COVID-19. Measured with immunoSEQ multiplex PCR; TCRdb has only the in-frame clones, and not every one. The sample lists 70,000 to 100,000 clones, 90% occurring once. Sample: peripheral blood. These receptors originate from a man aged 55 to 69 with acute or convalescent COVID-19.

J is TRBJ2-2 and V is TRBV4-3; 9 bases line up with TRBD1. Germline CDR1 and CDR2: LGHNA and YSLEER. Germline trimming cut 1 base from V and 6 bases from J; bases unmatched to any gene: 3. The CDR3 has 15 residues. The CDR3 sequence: CASSQADRGSGELFF. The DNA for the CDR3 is TGCGCCAGCAGCCAAGCCGACAGGGGGTCCGGGGAGCTGTTTTTT.

The CDR3 DNA sequence: TGTGCCCATGGGGCGGTTAGTTACAATGAGCAGTTCTTC. Its protein product is CAHGAVSYNEQFF. The chain recombines TRBV30 with TRBJ2-1; tentative D call: TRBD1 (5 bases). The CDR3 totals 13 residues. Trimming pared 8 bases from V and 4 bases from J, leaving 15 bases between. Germline-derived CDR1 and CDR2 are GTSNPN and SVGIG (reference sequence).

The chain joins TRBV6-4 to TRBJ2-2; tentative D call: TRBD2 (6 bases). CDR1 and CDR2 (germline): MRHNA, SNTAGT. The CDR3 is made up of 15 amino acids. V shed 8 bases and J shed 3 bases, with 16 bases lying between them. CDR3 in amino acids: CASRSSPGDTGELFF. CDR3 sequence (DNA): TGTGCCAGCCGATCCTCCCCGGGGGACACCGGGGAGCTGTTTTTT.

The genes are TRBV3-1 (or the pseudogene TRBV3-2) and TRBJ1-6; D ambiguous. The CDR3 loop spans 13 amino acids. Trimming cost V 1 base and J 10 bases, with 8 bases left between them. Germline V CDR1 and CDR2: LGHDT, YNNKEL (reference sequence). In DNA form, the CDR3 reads TGTGCCAGCAGCCAAGGGCGGGCCTCACCCCTCCACTTT. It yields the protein CASSQGRASPLHF.

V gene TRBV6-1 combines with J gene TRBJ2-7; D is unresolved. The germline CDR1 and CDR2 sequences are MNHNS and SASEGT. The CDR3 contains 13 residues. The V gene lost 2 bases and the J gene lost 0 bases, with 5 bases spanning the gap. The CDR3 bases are TGTGCCAGCAGTGAAACAACCTCCTACGAGCAGTACTTC. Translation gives CASSETTSYEQYF.

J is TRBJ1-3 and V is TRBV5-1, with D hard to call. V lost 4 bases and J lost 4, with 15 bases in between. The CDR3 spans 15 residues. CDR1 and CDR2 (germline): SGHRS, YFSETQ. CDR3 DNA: TGCGCCAGCAGCCCCCAGGCCTCCGTCGGAAACACCATATATTTT. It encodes CASSPQASVGNTIYF.

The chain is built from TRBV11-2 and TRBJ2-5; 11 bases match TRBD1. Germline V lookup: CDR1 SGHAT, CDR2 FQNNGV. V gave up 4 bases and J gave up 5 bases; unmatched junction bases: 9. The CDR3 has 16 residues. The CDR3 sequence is CASSSDRTGGHETQYF. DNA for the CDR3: TGTGCCAGCAGCTCAGACCGGACAGGGGGCCACGAGACCCAGTACTTC.

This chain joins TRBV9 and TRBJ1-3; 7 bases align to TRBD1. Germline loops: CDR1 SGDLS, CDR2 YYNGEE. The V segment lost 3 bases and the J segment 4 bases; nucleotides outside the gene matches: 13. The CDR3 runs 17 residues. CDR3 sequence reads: CASSAGGGGAAGNTIYF. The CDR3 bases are TGTGCCAGCAGCGCCGGCGGAGGGGGCGCAGCCGGAAACACCATATATTTT.

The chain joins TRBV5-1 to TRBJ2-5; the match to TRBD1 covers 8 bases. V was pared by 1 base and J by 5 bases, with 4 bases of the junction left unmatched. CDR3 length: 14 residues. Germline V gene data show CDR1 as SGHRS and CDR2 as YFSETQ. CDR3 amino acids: CASSLRTGMETQYF. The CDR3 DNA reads TGCGCCAGCAGCTTGCGGACAGGGATGGAGACCCAGTACTTC.

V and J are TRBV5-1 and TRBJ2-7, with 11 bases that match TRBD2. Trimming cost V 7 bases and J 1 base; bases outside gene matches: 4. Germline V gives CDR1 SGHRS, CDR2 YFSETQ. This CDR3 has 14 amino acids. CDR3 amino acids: CASAGTSGSYEQYF. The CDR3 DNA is TGCGCCAGCGCCGGGACTAGCGGTTCCTACGAGCAGTACTTC.

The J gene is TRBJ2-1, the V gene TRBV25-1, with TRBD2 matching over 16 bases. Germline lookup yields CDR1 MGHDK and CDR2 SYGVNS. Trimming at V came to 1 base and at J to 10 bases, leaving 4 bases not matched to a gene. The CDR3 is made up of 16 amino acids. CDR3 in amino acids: CASSEWGLAGGGEQFF. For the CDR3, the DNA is TGTGCCAGCAGTGAATGGGGACTAGCGGGAGGGGGAGAGCAGTTCTTC. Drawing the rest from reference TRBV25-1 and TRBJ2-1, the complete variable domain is EADIYQTPRYLVIGTGKKITLECSQTMGHDKMYWYQQDPGMELHLIHYSYGVNSTEKGDLSSESTVSRIRTEHFPLTLESARPSHTSQYLCASSEWGLAGGGEQFFGPGTRLTVL.

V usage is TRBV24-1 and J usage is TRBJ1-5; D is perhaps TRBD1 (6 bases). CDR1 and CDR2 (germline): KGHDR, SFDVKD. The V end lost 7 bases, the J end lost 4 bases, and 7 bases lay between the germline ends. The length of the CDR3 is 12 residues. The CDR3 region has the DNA TGTGCCACCAGCAGGGGAAATCAGCCCCAGCATTTT. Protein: CATSRGNQPQHF.

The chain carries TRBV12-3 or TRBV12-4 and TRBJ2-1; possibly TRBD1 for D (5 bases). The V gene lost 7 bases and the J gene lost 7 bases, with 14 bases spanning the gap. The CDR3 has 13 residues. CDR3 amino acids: CASTIRDGNEQFF. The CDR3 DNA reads TGTGCCAGCACCATCAGGGATGGGAATGAGCAGTTCTTC.

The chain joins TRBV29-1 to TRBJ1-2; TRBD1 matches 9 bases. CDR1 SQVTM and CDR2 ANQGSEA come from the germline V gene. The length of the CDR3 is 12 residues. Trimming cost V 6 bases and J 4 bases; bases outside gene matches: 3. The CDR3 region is CSVTGGGYGYTF. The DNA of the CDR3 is TGCAGCGTGACAGGGGGTGGCTATGGCTACACCTTC.

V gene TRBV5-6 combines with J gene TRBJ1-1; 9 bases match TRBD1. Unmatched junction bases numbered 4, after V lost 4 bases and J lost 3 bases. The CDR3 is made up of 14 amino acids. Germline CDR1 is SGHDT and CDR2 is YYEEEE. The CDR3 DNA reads TGTGCCAGCAGCCGACAGGGGGTAGACACTGAAGCTTTCTTT. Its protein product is CASSRQGVDTEAFF.

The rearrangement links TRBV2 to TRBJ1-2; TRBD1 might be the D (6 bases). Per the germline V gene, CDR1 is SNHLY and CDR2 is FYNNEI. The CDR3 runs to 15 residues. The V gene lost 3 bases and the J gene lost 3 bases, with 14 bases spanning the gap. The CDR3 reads CASSDRAGEDYGYTF. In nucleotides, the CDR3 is TGTGCCAGCAGTGACCGGGCAGGGGAAGACTATGGCTACACCTTC.

This CDR3 is CASSEQGLGEQFF. CDR3 nucleotide sequence: TGTGCCAGCAGCGAACAGGGTTTGGGTGAGCAGTTCTTC. V and J are TRBV9 and TRBJ2-1, with D maybe TRBD1 (6 bases). Germline values: CDR1 SGDLS, CDR2 YYNGEE. This CDR3 has 13 amino acids. Trimming removed 3 bases from V and 9 bases from J, with 13 bases in between.

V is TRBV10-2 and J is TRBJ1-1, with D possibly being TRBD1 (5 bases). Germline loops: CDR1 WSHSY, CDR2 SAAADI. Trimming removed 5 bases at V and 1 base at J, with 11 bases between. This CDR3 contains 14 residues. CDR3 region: CASSTRQRNTEAFF. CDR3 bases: TGCGCCAGCAGTACCCGACAGAGGAACACTGAAGCTTTCTTT.

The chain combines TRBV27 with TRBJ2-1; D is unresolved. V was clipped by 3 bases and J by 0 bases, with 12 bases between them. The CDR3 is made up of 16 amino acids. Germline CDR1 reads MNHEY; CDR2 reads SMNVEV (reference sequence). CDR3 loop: CASSFGEPSSYNEQFF. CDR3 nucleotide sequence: TGTGCCAGCAGTTTTGGTGAACCGAGCTCCTACAATGAGCAGTTCTTC.

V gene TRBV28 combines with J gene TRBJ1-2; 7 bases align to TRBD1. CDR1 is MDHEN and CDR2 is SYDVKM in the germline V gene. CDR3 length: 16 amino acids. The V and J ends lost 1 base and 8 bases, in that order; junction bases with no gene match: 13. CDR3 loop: CASSLSPGTAVQGYTF. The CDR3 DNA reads TGTGCCAGCAGTTTATCGCCCGGGACAGCGGTTCAAGGCTACACCTTC.

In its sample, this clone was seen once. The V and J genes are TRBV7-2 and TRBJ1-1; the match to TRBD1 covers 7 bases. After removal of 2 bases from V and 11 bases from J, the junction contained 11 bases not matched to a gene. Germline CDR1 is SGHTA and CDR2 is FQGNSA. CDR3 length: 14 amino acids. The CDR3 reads CASSLSGQGVGAFF. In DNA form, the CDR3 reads TGTGCCAGCAGCTTATCGGGCCAGGGGGTAGGTGCTTTCTTT.

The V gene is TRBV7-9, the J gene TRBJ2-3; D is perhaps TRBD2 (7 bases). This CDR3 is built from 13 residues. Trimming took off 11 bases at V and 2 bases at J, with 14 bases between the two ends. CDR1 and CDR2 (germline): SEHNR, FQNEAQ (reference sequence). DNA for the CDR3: TGTGCCGGGGGGGGCAGGGCCACAGATACGCAGTATTTT. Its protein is CAGGGRATDTQYF.

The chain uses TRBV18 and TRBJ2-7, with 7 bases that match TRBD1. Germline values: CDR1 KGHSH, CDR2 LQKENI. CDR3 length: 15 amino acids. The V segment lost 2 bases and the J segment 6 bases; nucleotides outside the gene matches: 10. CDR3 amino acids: CASSPTRQGRGEQYF. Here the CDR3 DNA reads TGTGCCAGCTCACCAACGAGACAGGGACGGGGCGAGCAGTACTTC.

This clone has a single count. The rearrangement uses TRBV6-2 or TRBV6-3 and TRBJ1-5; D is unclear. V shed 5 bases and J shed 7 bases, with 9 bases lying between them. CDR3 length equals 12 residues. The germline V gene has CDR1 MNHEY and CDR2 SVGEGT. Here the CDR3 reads CASSPGRQPQHF. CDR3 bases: TGTGCCAGCAGTCCCGGGAGACAGCCCCAGCATTTT.

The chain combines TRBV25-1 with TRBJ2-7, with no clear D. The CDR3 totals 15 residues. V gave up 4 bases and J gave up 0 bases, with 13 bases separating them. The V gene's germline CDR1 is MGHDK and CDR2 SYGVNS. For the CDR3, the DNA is TGTGCCAGCAGTGGATCTTCGCCCAGCTCCTACGAGCAGTACTTC. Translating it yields CASSGSSPSSYEQYF.

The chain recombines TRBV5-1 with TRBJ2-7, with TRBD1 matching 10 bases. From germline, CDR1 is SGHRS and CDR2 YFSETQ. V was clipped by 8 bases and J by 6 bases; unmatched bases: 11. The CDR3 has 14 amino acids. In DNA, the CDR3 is TGCGCCAGTCACCGGGACAGGGGTTCGGGCGAGCAGTACTTC. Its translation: CASHRDRGSGEQYF.

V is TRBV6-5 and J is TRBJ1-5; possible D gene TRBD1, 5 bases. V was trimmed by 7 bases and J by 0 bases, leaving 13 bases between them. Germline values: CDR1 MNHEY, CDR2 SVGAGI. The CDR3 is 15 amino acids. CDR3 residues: CASTLSGFSNQPQHF. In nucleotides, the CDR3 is TGTGCCAGCACCTTATCAGGGTTTAGCAATCAGCCCCAGCATTTT.